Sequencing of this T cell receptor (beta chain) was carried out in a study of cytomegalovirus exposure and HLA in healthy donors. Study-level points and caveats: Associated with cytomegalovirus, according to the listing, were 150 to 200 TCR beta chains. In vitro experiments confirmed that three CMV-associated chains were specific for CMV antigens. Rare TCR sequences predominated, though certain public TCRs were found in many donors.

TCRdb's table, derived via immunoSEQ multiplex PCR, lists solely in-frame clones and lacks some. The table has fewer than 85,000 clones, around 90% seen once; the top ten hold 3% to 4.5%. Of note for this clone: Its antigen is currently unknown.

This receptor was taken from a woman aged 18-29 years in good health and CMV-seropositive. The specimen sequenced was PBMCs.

The CDR3 DNA follows: TGTGCCTGCAAAAGAGGGACAGGGGTTTATGGCTACACCTTC. This sequence encodes CACKRGTGVYGYTF. This chain uses TRBV30 with TRBJ1-2; 10 bases are shared with TRBD1. The CDR3 length is 14 residues. Germline trimming cut 6 bases from V and 5 bases from J; bases unmatched to any gene: 9. Germline V gene data show CDR1 as GTSNPN and CDR2 as SVGIG (reference sequence).